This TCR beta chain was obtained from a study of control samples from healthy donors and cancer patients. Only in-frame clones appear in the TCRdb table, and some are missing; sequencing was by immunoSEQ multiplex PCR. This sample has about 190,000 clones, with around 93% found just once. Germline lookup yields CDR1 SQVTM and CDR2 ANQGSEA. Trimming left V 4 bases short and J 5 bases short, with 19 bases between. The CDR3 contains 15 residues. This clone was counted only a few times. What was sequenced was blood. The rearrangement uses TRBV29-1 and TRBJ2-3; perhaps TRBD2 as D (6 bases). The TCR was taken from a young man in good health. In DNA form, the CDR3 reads TGCAGCGTTGGTTTGGGCGGGGTGGATTTAGATACGCAGTATTTT. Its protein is CSVGLGGVDLDTQYF.